Described below is a single T cell receptor beta chain sequence and its context. The sample comes from a study of blood T cell repertoires in COVID-19. Study-wide context: Material from acute and convalescent COVID-19 was sourced from the United States, Italy and Spain. Sources were T cells, B-cell-depleted T cells, or PBMCs; the material itself was cDNA or gDNA.

Authors' processing steps: Amplified reference gene primers provided the basis for estimating nucleated cell counts. The assay was immunoSEQ multiplex PCR, and TCRdb's table has in-frame clones only and misses some. D and trimming were read from the DNA, whereas the V and J calls and clone size are those reported in that table. In the table there are around 200,000 clones, just under 90% of which are singletons. V lost 7 bases and J 3 bases, leaving 17 bases between the germline ends. CDR1 and CDR2 (germline): SGHRS, YFSETQ. The CDR3 spans 15 residues. The source is a woman aged 18 to 35 who had recovered from COVID-19. The chain recombines TRBV5-1 with TRBJ2-4, with D perhaps TRBD2 (5 bases). Sequenced: peripheral blood. Here the CDR3 reads CASGVDPGIKNIQYF. The CDR3 DNA is TGCGCCAGCGGAGTGGATCCGGGGATCAAAAACATTCAGTACTTC.